Included here is one TCR beta chain sequence, with context. Its antigen is still unknown. These data originate in a study of blood T cells in healthy people across ages. Overall study results and limits: The donors' CMV status was not determined, possibly confounding changes in expanded clonotypes. As age increased, TCR beta diversity per million T cells fell in a roughly linear fashion. PBMC samples, being unsorted, prevented any conclusive comparison of naive and antigen-experienced cells.

Each donor gave approximately 9.7 milliliters of peripheral blood. A second PCR of roughly 6 to 12 cycles used a sample-barcoded 5' primer and a J-beta primer mix. TCRdb processed the 5' RACE reads anew with MiXCR; each CDR3 protein has one entry. The profile shows hundreds of thousands of distinct CDR3 sequences, approximately 52% of them singletons. This clonotype originated in an elderly woman in good health. The sample comprised blood.

The CDR3 DNA sequence: TGTGCCAGCAGCCAACCGGGACGGAAAATTTCTAATAGCGGGAGACGGGTCTACGAGCAGTACTTC. Residues: CASSQPGRKISNSGRRVYEQYF. J is TRBJ2-7 and V is TRBV14, with 9 bases fitting TRBD2. The CDR3 totals 22 residues. Germline V gene sequence: CDR1 SGHDN, CDR2 FVKESK. Trimming cost V 2 bases and J 3 bases; bases outside gene matches: 26. The full variable domain, its missing parts supplied by reference TRBV14 and TRBJ2-7, is EAGVTQFPSHSVIEKGQTVTLRCDPISGHDNLYWYRRVMGKEIKFLLHFVKESKQDESGMPNNRFLAERTGGTYSTLKVQPAELEDSGVYFCASSQPGRKISNSGRRVYEQYFGPGTRLTVT.